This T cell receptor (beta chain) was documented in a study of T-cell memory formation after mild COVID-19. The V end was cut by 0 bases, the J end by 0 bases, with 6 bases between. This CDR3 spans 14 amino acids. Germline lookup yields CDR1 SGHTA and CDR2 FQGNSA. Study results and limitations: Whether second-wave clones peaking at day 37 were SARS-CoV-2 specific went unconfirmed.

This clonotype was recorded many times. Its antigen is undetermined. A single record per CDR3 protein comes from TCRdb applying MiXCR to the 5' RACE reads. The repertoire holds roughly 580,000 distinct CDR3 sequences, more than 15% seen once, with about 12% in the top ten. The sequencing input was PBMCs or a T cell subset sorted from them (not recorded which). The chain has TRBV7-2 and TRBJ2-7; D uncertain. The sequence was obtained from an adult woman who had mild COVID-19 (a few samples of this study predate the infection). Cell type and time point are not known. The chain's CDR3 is CASSLAHSSYEQYF. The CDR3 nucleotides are TGTGCCAGCAGCTTAGCGCATAGCTCCTACGAGCAGTACTTC. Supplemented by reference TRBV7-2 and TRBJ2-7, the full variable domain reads GAGVSQSPSNKVTEKGKDVELRCDPISGHTALYWYRQSLGQGLEFLIYFQGNSAPDKSGLPSDRFSAERTGGSVSTLTIQRTQQEDSAVYLCASSLAHSSYEQYFGPGTRLTVT.